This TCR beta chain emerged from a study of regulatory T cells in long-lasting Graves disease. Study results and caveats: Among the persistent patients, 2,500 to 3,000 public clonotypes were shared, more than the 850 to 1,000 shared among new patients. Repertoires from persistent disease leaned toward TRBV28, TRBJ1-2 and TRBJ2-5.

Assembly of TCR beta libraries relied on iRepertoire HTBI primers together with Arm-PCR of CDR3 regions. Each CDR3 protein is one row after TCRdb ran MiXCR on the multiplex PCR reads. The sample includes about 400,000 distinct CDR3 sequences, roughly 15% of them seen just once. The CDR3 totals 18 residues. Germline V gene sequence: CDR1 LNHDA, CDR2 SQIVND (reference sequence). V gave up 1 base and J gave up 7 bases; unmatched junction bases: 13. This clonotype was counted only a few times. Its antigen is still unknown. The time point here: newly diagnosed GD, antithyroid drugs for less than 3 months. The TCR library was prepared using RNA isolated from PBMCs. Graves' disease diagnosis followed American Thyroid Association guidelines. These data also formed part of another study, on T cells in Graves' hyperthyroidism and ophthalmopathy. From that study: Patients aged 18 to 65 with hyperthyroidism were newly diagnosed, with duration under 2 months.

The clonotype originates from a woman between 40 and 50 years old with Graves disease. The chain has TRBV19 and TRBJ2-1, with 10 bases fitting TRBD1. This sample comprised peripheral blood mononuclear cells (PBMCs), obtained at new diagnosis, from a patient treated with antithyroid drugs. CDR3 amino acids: CASSIAPDRGFGLNEQFF. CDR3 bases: TGTGCCAGTAGTATAGCCCCGGACAGGGGGTTCGGATTGAATGAGCAGTTCTTC.